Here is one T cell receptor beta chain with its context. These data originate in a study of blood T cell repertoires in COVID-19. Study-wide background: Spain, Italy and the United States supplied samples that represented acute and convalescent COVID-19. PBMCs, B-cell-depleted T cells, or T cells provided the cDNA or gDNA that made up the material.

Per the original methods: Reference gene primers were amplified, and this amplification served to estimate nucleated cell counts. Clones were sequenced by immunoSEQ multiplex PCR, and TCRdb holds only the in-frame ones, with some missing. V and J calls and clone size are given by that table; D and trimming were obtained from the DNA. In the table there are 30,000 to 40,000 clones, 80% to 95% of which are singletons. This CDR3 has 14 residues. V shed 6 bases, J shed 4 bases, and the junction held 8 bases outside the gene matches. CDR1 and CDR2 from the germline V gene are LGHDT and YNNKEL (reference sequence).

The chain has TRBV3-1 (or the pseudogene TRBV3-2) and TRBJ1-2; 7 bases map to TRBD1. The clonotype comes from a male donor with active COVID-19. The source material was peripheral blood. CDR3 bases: TGTGCCAGCAGTCCCGGGACAGCGGCCTATGGCTACACCTTC. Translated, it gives CASSPGTAAYGYTF.